This is a list of T cell receptor beta chains from one sample in a study of shared clonotypes between healthy human individuals. Repertoires were generated with immunoSEQ multiplex PCR, while TCRdb's copy carries only in-frame clones and drops some. The sample yields some 690,000 clones, about 92% seen once. Sequencing was performed on memory CD8+ T cells from PBMCs. These receptor sequences come from a man aged 18 to 35 in good health. Some clones in this sample may be carry-over from other donors' samples. Both conserved end residues are part of each CDR3. D genes are given only for firm matches. Part of the rows lack a size; the others show once, few, many or a class for expanded clones.

clone_size	d_call	v_call	j_call	cdr3_nt	cdr3_aa
few	NA	TRBV9	TRBJ2-2	TGTGCCAGCAGCGTGGGGCACGGGGAGCTGTTTTTT	CASSVGHGELFF
NA	NA	TRBV28	TRBJ1-4	TGTGCCAGCAGTTTGTGGCGGCTGGGGGCTAATGAAAAACTGTTTTTT	CASSLWRLGANEKLFF
once	NA	TRBV4-1	TRBJ2-2	TGCGCCAGCAGCCAAGTTCGTGAAAGGCCCGGGGAGCTGTTTTTT	CASSQVRERPGELFF
NA	NA	TRBV12-5	TRBJ1-2	TGTGCTAGTGGTTCCACAGCGGGGCCTAACTATGGCTACACCTTC	CASGSTAGPNYGYTF
NA	NA	TRBV4-1	TRBJ2-1	TGCGCCAGCAGCCACCCTAGCGCAAGCTCCTACAATGAGCAGTTCTTC	CASSHPSASSYNEQFF
NA	NA	TRBV5-6	TRBJ1-4	TGTGCCAGCAGCTTGGGGACTGAAAAACTGTTTTTT	CASSLGTEKLFF
NA	NA	TRBV9	TRBJ2-3	TGTGCCAGCAGCGTTACCGGGGAGAGTTGGGCCCAGGATCATACGCAGTATTTT	CASSVTGESWAQDHTQYF
NA	TRBD1	TRBV2	TRBJ1-2	TGTGCCAGCAGTACACTCGGGACAGAAGTGAACTATGGCTACACCTTC	CASSTLGTEVNYGYTF
NA	NA	TRBV4-1	TRBJ1-2	TGCGCCAGCAGCCAACAGGGAGCTAACTATGGCTACACCTTC	CASSQQGANYGYTF
NA	NA	TRBV28	TRBJ2-5	TGTGCCAGCAGTTTGGGGGGTGGTTGGCCGGAAGAGACCCAGTACTTC	CASSLGGGWPEETQYF
NA	NA	TRBV7-2	TRBJ1-1	TGTGCCAGCAGCGTCTGGCGGGCGAACACTGAAGCTTTCTTT	CASSVWRANTEAFF
NA	NA	TRBV28	TRBJ2-5	TGTGCCAGCATCGGGGGCATGGAGACCCAGTACTTC	CASIGGMETQYF
NA	NA	TRBV4-1	TRBJ2-2	TGCGCCAGCAGCCAAGAGGGCTTATCACCGGGGATGCTGTTTTTT	CASSQEGLSPGMLFF
NA	TRBD1	TRBV9	TRBJ2-1	TGTGCCAGCAGCGTCACCGGGACAGGGGTGAGGTTCTTC	CASSVTGTGVRFF
NA	NA	TRBV28	TRBJ2-3	TGTGCCAGCAGTCCTCTAAGGACAGATACGCAGTATTTT	CASSPLRTDTQYF
once	NA	TRBV5-4	TRBJ1-1	TGTGCCAGCAGCTTGGGGGGTAACACTGAAGCTTTCTTT	CASSLGGNTEAFF
NA	NA	TRBV27	TRBJ2-7	TGTGCCAGCAGTCCCCGCGGGCGAACCTCCTACGAGCAGTACTTC	CASSPRGRTSYEQYF
once	TRBD1	TRBV4-3	TRBJ2-3	TGCGCCAGCAGCCAAGATACCGCGACAGGGATGACAGATACGCAGTATTTT	CASSQDTATGMTDTQYF
NA	TRBD1	TRBV9	TRBJ2-7	TGTGCCAGCAGCGCCTCCGGGACAGGGGACTACGAGCAGTACTTC	CASSASGTGDYEQYF
NA	TRBD1	TRBV4-3	TRBJ1-2	TGCGCCAGCAGCCAAGACAGGGGGCCCAGTTTTGGGTATGGCTACACCTTC	CASSQDRGPSFGYGYTF
NA	TRBD1	TRBV7-8	TRBJ2-2	TGTGCCAGCAGCTTAGTGGGGACAGGGGGCCGAGCCGGGGAGCTGTTTTTT	CASSLVGTGGRAGELFF
NA	TRBD2	TRBV10-1	TRBJ2-5	TGCGCCAGCAGTGAGTCCCGCGTAGCGGGAGAGACCCAGTACTTC	CASSESRVAGETQYF
NA	NA	TRBV19	TRBJ2-7	TGTGCCAGTAGACCAACGGGTGCCTACGAGCAGTACTTC	CASRPTGAYEQYF
few	TRBD1	TRBV19	TRBJ1-1	TGTGCCAGTAGTCGAGGACAGGGAGGGGCGGAAGCTTTCTTT	CASSRGQGGAEAFF
once	TRBD2	TRBV5-5	TRBJ2-4	TGTGCCAGCAGCGTCCTGCTAGCGGGAGTAATGGGCGAAAACATTCAGTACTTC	CASSVLLAGVMGENIQYF
NA	NA	TRBV27	TRBJ2-3	TGTGCCAGCAGTGCTGAAAGGGGAGATACGCAGTATTTT	CASSAERGDTQYF
NA	TRBD1	TRBV30	TRBJ1-2	TGTGCCTGGAGTGTACTTTCGACAGGGCCGAACTATGGCTACACCTTC	CAWSVLSTGPNYGYTF
NA	NA	TRBV5-4	TRBJ2-2	TGTGCCAGCAGCTTGTACGGGAGGAACACCGGGGAGCTGTTTTTT	CASSLYGRNTGELFF
NA	NA	TRBV4-1	TRBJ2-3	TGCGCCAGCAGCCAAGATCGAGGGGAACAAGATACGCAGTATTTT	CASSQDRGEQDTQYF
NA	NA	TRBV7-9	TRBJ2-3	TGTGCCAGCAGCTTAACCGTTACTAGCACAGATACGCAGTATTTT	CASSLTVTSTDTQYF
NA	TRBD2	TRBV4-1	TRBJ2-3	TGCGCCACCCAGCCTTTAGCGGGAGGGCCAGCAGATACGCAGTATTTT	CATQPLAGGPADTQYF
NA	NA	TRBV9	TRBJ1-3	TGTGCCAGCAGCGGTAACAGGGTCGCCGGCGATACCACCATATATTTT	CASSGNRVAGDTTIYF
NA	TRBD1	TRBV2	TRBJ1-5	TGTGCCAGCAGCGACAGGGGGGGCAATCAGCCCCAGCATTTT	CASSDRGGNQPQHF
NA	NA	TRBV5-1	TRBJ2-5	TGCGCCAGCAGCTATGATTCTTGGGAGACCCAGTACTTC	CASSYDSWETQYF
NA	NA	TRBV9	TRBJ2-7	TGTGCCAGCAGCGACCGGGACGGTACCTACGAGCAGTACTTC	CASSDRDGTYEQYF
NA	NA	TRBV6-5	TRBJ1-1	TGTGCCAGCAGTCCAGGACCGAACACTGAAGCTTTCTTT	CASSPGPNTEAFF
NA	NA	TRBV10-3	TRBJ1-1	TGTGCCATCAGTGATGGAATGAACACTGAAGCTTTCTTT	CAISDGMNTEAFF
NA	NA	TRBV5-6	TRBJ2-1	TGTGCCAGCAGCTTGCTTGTCTCTACCCTAGAAAATTACAATGAGCAGTTCTTC	CASSLLVSTLENYNEQFF
NA	TRBD1	TRBV27	TRBJ1-4	TGTGCCAGCAGCTTAAGTGGACAGGGAATTGAAAAACTGTTTTTT	CASSLSGQGIEKLFF
NA	TRBD2	TRBV27	TRBJ2-7	TGTGCCAGCAGTTTACAGCTAGCGGGAGCGTACGAGCAGTACTTC	CASSLQLAGAYEQYF